The 23 T cell receptor beta chains presented below share a single source sample, sequenced in a study of Graves' ophthalmopathy and Graves' hyperthyroidism listed by TCRdb under 2018. The sequencer was an Illumina HiSeq 2000. TCR beta CDR3 regions were amplified from RNA transcripts for repertoire sequencing. The first round was an RT-PCR using HTBI primers with the Qiagen OneStep RT-PCR kit, and this first round was followed by a second-round multiplex PCR, then size selection and purification. TCRdb itself trimmed the public reads at Q25 with fastp, ran MiXCR and retained productive beta chains. Rows with one shared CDR3 protein collapse into an entry with the most common genes and DNA. The sample has hundreds of thousands of distinct CDR3 sequences on record, around 20% of them singletons. The ten largest clones represent around 3% of the sample. The specimen was peripheral blood. The receptors were sampled from a woman aged 18-29 years with stable Graves' hyperthyroidism. Donor details come from another sample of the same person, matched by shared clones.

This clonotype was observed at least ten times. The chain links TRBV7-2 to TRBJ2-5; D ambiguous. V lost 2 bases to trimming and J lost 5 bases, with 9 bases between them. The CDR3 length is 13 residues. Germline CDR1 SGHTA, CDR2 FQGNSA. The CDR3 region is CASSLNYLETQYF. The CDR3 DNA reads TGTGCCAGCAGCTTAAACTATCTGGAGACCCAGTACTTC.

Many counts were recorded for this clonotype. J is TRBJ2-5 and V is TRBV2, with D maybe TRBD2 (6 bases). Trimming stripped 7 bases from V and 7 bases from J, with 19 bases between. The germline gives CDR1 SNHLY, CDR2 FYNNEI. The CDR3 length is 14 residues. This chain's CDR3 is CASTPAVRRGTQYF. For the CDR3, the DNA is TGTGCCAGCACCCCTGCTGTTCGGAGGGGGACCCAGTACTTC.

The V gene is TRBV7-2, the J gene TRBJ1-2; 10 bases fit TRBD1. The CDR3 contains 14 residues. The V gene end was trimmed by 4 bases and the J gene end by 4 bases; junction bases not matched to a gene: 3. Germline V gives CDR1 SGHTA, CDR2 FQGNSA. The CDR3 is CASSSDRGSYGYTF. CDR3 nucleotide sequence: TGTGCCAGCAGCTCGGACAGGGGGAGCTATGGCTACACCTTC.

This clonotype was counted at least ten times. The chain employs TRBV6-1 and TRBJ1-1; D unclear. This CDR3 has 15 residues. The V and J ends lost 8 bases and 1 base respectively, with 17 bases between them. Germline loops: CDR1 MNHNS, CDR2 SASEGT. The CDR3 protein is CASQTSGLENTEAFF. The CDR3 DNA sequence: TGTGCCAGCCAAACTTCCGGGCTGGAGAACACTGAAGCTTTCTTT.

This clonotype occurred many times. The chain recombines TRBV29-1 with TRBJ1-1, with D perhaps TRBD1 (5 bases). The germline V gene has CDR1 SQVTM and CDR2 ANQGSEA. V gave up 4 bases and J gave up 3 bases, with 6 bases separating them. The CDR3 length is 11 residues. CDR3 in amino acids: CSVVGHTEAFF. Written as DNA, the CDR3 is TGCAGCGTTGTGGGGCACACTGAAGCTTTCTTT. Filled out from reference TRBV29-1 and TRBJ1-1, the complete variable domain reads SAVISQKPSRDICQRGTSLTIQCQVDSQVTMMFWYRQQPGQSLTLIATANQGSEATYESGFVIDKFPISRPNLTFSTLTVSNMSPEDSSIYLCSVVGHTEAFFGQGTRLTVV.

Ten or more counts support this clonotype. The gene calls are TRBV6-2 or TRBV6-3 and TRBJ2-2, with D perhaps TRBD1 or TRBD2 (6 bases each). The germline CDR1 and CDR2 sequences are MNHEY and SVGEGT. This CDR3 region has 15 residues. Trimming pared 5 bases from V and 5 bases from J, leaving 15 bases between. The CDR3 DNA is TGTGCCAGCAGTCAAGACCAGGGGAGGACCGGGGAGCTGTTTTTT. This gives the protein CASSQDQGRTGELFF.

In its sample, this clonotype was seen many times. The rearrangement joins TRBV28 to TRBJ1-1; TRBD1 is a possible D gene (5 bases). Germline CDR1 is MDHEN and CDR2 is SYDVKM. The CDR3 runs 12 residues. The V and J ends lost 4 bases and 5 bases respectively, with 8 bases between them. The CDR3 DNA reads as TGTGCCAGCAGTTGGGGGTTGACTGAAGCTTTCTTT. Protein product: CASSWGLTEAFF.

This clonotype was picked up a small number of times. For the CDR3, the DNA is TGTGCCAGCTCACCATCGGAGTTTCCCTCTGGAAACACCATATATTTT. It codes for CASSPSEFPSGNTIYF. The chain has TRBV18 and TRBJ1-3; the D is unclear. Germline V CDR1 and CDR2: KGHSH, LQKENI. Trimming pared 2 bases from V and 0 bases from J, leaving 11 bases between. This CDR3 is built from 16 residues.

The sample holds a few counts of this clonotype. V gene TRBV6-1 combines with J gene TRBJ2-7; D unclear. Trimming stripped 6 bases from V and 0 bases from J, with 18 bases between. Germline CDR1 and CDR2: MNHNS and SASEGT. CDR3 length: 16 amino acids. The CDR3 DNA follows: TGTGCCAGCAGCCGGGCGGCCTCTTCCTCCTCCTACGAGCAGTACTTC. It yields the protein CASSRAASSSSYEQYF.

DNA for the CDR3: TGTGCCTGGAGTGTGAATTACTACGAGCAGTACTTC. It is translated as CAWSVNYYEQYF. This sequence joins TRBV30 and TRBJ2-7; D call uncertain. Germline V CDR1 and CDR2: GTSNPN, SVGIG (reference sequence). The germline V and J ends were trimmed by 0 bases and 3 bases, with 6 bases remaining between them. The CDR3 length is 12 residues. Complete variable domain (other parts from reference TRBV30 and TRBJ2-7): SQTIHQWPATLVQPVGSPLSLECTVEGTSNPNLYWYRQAAGRGLQLLFYSVGIGQISSEVPQNLSASRPQDRQFILSSKKLLLSDSGFYLCAWSVNYYEQYFGPGTRLTVT.

About this clonotype itself: Given a much more abundant clone one base away, this may be a read error. V gene TRBV6-5 combines with J gene TRBJ1-2; 9 nucleotides line up with TRBD1. V lost 3 bases and J lost 5; bases outside the gene matches: 4. Per the germline V gene, CDR1 is MNHEY and CDR2 is SVGAGI. The CDR3 totals 14 residues. CDR3 nucleotide sequence: TGTGCCAGCAGTTATTCCGACAGGGGGTATGGCTACACCTTC. As protein: CASSYSDRGYGYTF.

This clonotype was recorded a few times. This chain uses TRBV4-1 with TRBJ1-5, with a tentative D call TRBD1 (5 bases). The V gene's germline CDR1 is MGHRA and CDR2 YSYEKL. The CDR3 consists of 15 residues. V lost 0 bases to trimming and J lost 4 bases, with 10 bases between them. The CDR3 protein is CASSQDRVGNQPQHF. In DNA, the CDR3 is TGCGCCAGCAGCCAAGACAGGGTGGGAAATCAGCCCCAGCATTTT.

This clonotype was observed many times. V gene TRBV28 combines with J gene TRBJ2-5; D not certain. The CDR3 runs to 14 residues. Germline loops: CDR1 MDHEN, CDR2 SYDVKM. Trimming took 1 base from V and 3 from J, leaving 9 bases between them. CDR3 bases: TGTGCCAGCAGTTTATCGGGCGAAGAAGAGACCCAGTACTTC. It yields the protein CASSLSGEEETQYF. The full variable domain, with the rest looked up from reference TRBV28 and TRBJ2-5, is DVKVTQSSRYLVKRTGEKVFLECVQDMDHENMFWYRQDPGLGLRLIYFSYDVKMKEKGDIPEGYSVSREKKERFSLILESASTNQTSMYLCASSLSGEEETQYFGPGTRLLVL.

This clonotype occurred many times. V usage is TRBV16 and J usage is TRBJ1-2; tentative D call: TRBD1 (6 bases). CDR1 and CDR2 from the germline V gene are KGHSY and FQNENV. This CDR3 is built from 11 residues. V lost 5 bases, J lost 9 bases, and 10 bases lay in between. The CDR3 DNA follows: TGTGCCAGCAGCGTAGACAGGTGCTACACCTTC. Translating it yields CASSVDRCYTF. Together with reference TRBV16 and TRBJ1-2, the CDR3 gives the full variable domain: GEEVAQTPKHLVRGEGQKAKLYCAPIKGHSYVFWYQQVLKNEFKFLISFQNENVFDETGMPKERFSAKCLPNSPCSLEIQATKLEDSAVYFCASSVDRCYTFGSGTRLTVV.

Many counts were recorded for this clonotype. This chain connects TRBV7-2 to TRBJ2-2; no reliable D call. The CDR3 has 14 amino acids. In germline, CDR1 is SGHTA, CDR2 FQGNSA. V was cut by 5 bases and J by 0 bases, with 7 bases left in between. The CDR3 DNA follows: TGTGCCAGCAGCGCCGGGTCGAACACCGGGGAGCTGTTTTTT. This translates into CASSAGSNTGELFF.

This clonotype occurred many times. The rearrangement uses TRBV5-1 and TRBJ1-2; D may be TRBD1 (5 bases). The germline V gene encodes CDR1 SGHRS and CDR2 YFSETQ. The CDR3 runs 13 residues. V lost 4 bases, J lost 8 bases, and 15 bases lay in between. CDR3 in amino acids: CASSPGPFGGYTF. In nucleotides, the CDR3 is TGCGCCAGCAGCCCGGGGCCCTTTGGCGGCTACACCTTC.

This clonotype was counted at least ten times. The genes are TRBV24-1 and TRBJ1-5; D is uncertain. Germline CDR1 KGHDR, CDR2 SFDVKD. This CDR3 is 14 amino acids long. V lost 2 bases and J 7 bases, leaving 11 bases between the germline ends. The CDR3 protein is CATSDYWSGQPQHF. The CDR3 DNA reads as TGTGCCACCAGTGATTATTGGAGTGGACAGCCCCAGCATTTT.

The table lists this clonotype with many counts. The J gene is TRBJ2-7, the V gene TRBV7-3; TRBD2 matches at 10 bases. Germline assignment: CDR1 SGHTA and CDR2 FQGTGA. V was pared by 6 bases and J by 0 bases, with 14 bases of the junction left unmatched. This CDR3 has 18 amino acids. CDR3 amino acids: CASSRTSGPGGPSYEQYF. CDR3 nucleotides: TGTGCCAGCAGTCGGACTAGCGGACCCGGCGGCCCCTCCTACGAGCAGTACTTC.

This clonotype was counted a few times. The chain joins TRBV11-3 to TRBJ2-7; TRBD2 matches at 7 bases. The CDR3 consists of 15 residues. Germline-derived CDR1 and CDR2 are SGHNT and YENEEA. Trimming at V came to 0 bases and at J to 0 bases, leaving 2 bases not matched to a gene. DNA for the CDR3: TGTGCCAGCAGCTTAGAGGCGGGAGACTCCTACGAGCAGTACTTC. It codes for CASSLEAGDSYEQYF.

This clonotype showed up many times. The CDR3 protein is CASSLGNGGPSYEQYF. CDR3 sequence (DNA): TGTGCCAGCAGCTTAGGGAACGGGGGGCCCTCCTACGAGCAGTACTTC. V and J are TRBV11-1 and TRBJ2-7; possible D gene TRBD2, 7 bases. The CDR3 extends over 16 amino acids. Per germline, CDR1 SGHAT and CDR2 FQDESV (reference sequence). Between the trimmed V and J ends, which lost 1 base and 0 bases, there was a span of 13 bases.

Of note for this clonotype: A single base separates this from a much larger clone, so it may be a read error. This likely comes from a read error, as the CDR3 has no conserved phenylalanine or tryptophan at its end. The chain recombines TRBV6-2 or TRBV6-3 with TRBJ2-7, with a possible D match to TRBD2 (5 bases). The V end was cut by 4 bases, the J end by 2 bases, with 12 bases between. The germline CDR1 and CDR2 sequences are MNHEY and SVGEGT. This CDR3 region has 14 residues. CDR3 protein: CASSFVEGTYEQYL. The DNA for the CDR3 is TGTGCCAGCAGTTTTGTTGAGGGAACCTACGAGCAGTACTTA.

This clonotype was observed many times. The chain employs TRBV29-1 and TRBJ2-4, with D hard to call. Trimming took 0 bases from V and 0 from J, leaving 15 bases between them. Germline values: CDR1 SQVTM, CDR2 ANQGSEA. The CDR3 loop spans 17 amino acids. The CDR3 reads CSVEEWGPTLAKNIQYF. DNA of the CDR3: TGCAGCGTTGAAGAATGGGGTCCTACCCTAGCCAAAAACATTCAGTACTTC.

Ten or more counts support this clonotype. DNA of the CDR3: TGTGCCAGCAGCTTAGGCGGGGGTGAGCCCCAGCATTTT. It translates to CASSLGGGEPQHF. The chain recombines TRBV11-2 with TRBJ1-5; possibly TRBD1 for D (5 bases). Trimming left V 1 base short and J 8 bases short, with 9 bases between. The CDR3 sequence is 13 residues long. The V gene's germline CDR1 is SGHAT and CDR2 FQNNGV.